Below are 22 T cell receptor beta chains sequenced from a single sample in a study of T cells after yellow fever vaccination. TCRdb re-analysed the 5' RACE reads in MiXCR, keeping a single row per CDR3 protein. The table shows roughly 320,000 distinct CDR3 sequences, with around a tenth occurring only once. This specimen was CD4+ T cells sorted from PBMCs, taken 45 days after the yellow fever booster vaccination. The receptors were gathered from a man aged 18 to 29 who received the YFV17D yellow fever vaccine.

The chain is built from TRBV6-1 and TRBJ2-2; TRBD1 aligns across 8 bases. The germline gives CDR1 MNHNS, CDR2 SASEGT. J lost 1 base, V lost 0 bases, and 4 bases had no gene match. The CDR3 runs 17 residues. CDR3 coding DNA: TGTGCCAGCAGTGAAGCGTGGGGGACAGGGAACACCGGGGAGCTGTTTTTT. This gives the protein CASSEAWGTGNTGELFF.

This clonotype has a single count. The chain has TRBV7-2 and TRBJ2-3; perhaps D is TRBD1 or TRBD2 (7 bases each). Trimming pared 3 bases from V and 3 bases from J, leaving 19 bases between. The CDR3 is 17 residues long. Germline assignment: CDR1 SGHTA and CDR2 FQGNSA. The CDR3 reads CASSLRGEGAPTDTQYF. The CDR3 DNA reads TGTGCCAGCAGCTTGAGGGGGGAGGGGGCACCGACAGATACGCAGTATTTT. The full variable domain, in which reference TRBV7-2 and TRBJ2-3 provide the parts outside the CDR3, is GAGVSQSPSNKVTEKGKDVELRCDPISGHTALYWYRQSLGQGLEFLIYFQGNSAPDKSGLPSDRFSAERTGGSVSTLTIQRTQQEDSAVYLCASSLRGEGAPTDTQYFGPGTRLTVL.

The chain's CDR3 is CASSLAVGLSYNEQFF. In DNA form, the CDR3 reads TGTGCCAGCAGCTTGGCTGTGGGGCTCTCCTACAATGAGCAGTTCTTC. The rearrangement links TRBV5-5 to TRBJ2-1, with D perhaps TRBD1 (5 bases). The CDR3 is 16 amino acids. V dropped 0 bases and J dropped 0 bases, with 10 bases sitting between them. The germline V gene has CDR1 SGHKS and CDR2 YYEKEE (reference sequence).

This clonotype came up many times. The chain carries TRBV4-1 and TRBJ2-2; D tentatively reads TRBD1 or TRBD2 (6 bases each). In germline, CDR1 is MGHRA, CDR2 YSYEKL. The CDR3 has 16 amino acids. V was pared by 0 bases and J by 4 bases, with 12 bases between. The CDR3 protein is CASSQDPGASTGELFF. For the CDR3, the DNA is TGCGCCAGCAGCCAAGATCCGGGGGCCTCCACCGGGGAGCTGTTTTTT.

This clonotype was counted between two and nine times. The chain is built from TRBV7-8 and TRBJ2-4; a weak D match, TRBD1 (5 bases). The CDR3 is 13 amino acids. V was shortened by 3 bases and J by 9 bases, with 12 bases between the two germline ends. Germline CDR1 reads SGHVS; CDR2 reads FQNEAQ. The CDR3 DNA reads as TGTGCCAGCAGCTTCAGACAGCAGGGCATTCAGTACTTC. Translating it yields CASSFRQQGIQYF.

The chain combines TRBV3-1 with TRBJ1-1, with D possibly being TRBD1 (5 bases). CDR1 LGHDT and CDR2 YNNKEL come from the germline V gene (reference sequence). This CDR3 spans 15 amino acids. Trimming stripped 2 bases from V and 0 bases from J, with 10 bases between. CDR3 residues: CASSQYLGVNTEAFF. As DNA, the CDR3 is TGTGCCAGCAGCCAATACCTGGGGGTGAACACTGAAGCTTTCTTT.

In regard to this clonotype: Compared with germline, one end of the junction differs, possibly owing to a read error. This chain joins TRBV10-1 and TRBJ1-5; D is undetermined. CDR3 length equals 13 residues. Germline CDR1 WNHNN, CDR2 SYGVQD (reference sequence). The CDR3 region is CTSSAQVSQPQHF. In DNA, the CDR3 is TGCACCAGCAGTGCCCAGGTCTCTCAGCCCCAGCATTTT.

This clonotype was seen ten or more times. The genes are TRBV5-1 and TRBJ2-1, with TRBD1 matching over 9 bases. The CDR3 loop spans 16 amino acids. With 7 bases clipped from V and 6 bases from J, the junction kept 14 bases outside the gene matches. Germline CDR1 and CDR2: SGHRS and YFSETQ. The CDR3 DNA reads TGCGCCAGCGGCCCGGGACAGGGATTCGGCGGCAATGAGCAGTTCTTC. It encodes CASGPGQGFGGNEQFF.

This clonotype was observed at least ten times. V usage is TRBV5-1 and J usage is TRBJ2-5; perhaps TRBD2 as D (6 bases). V shed 3 bases and J shed 3 bases, with 12 bases lying between them. Germline CDR1 is SGHRS and CDR2 is YFSETQ. CDR3 size: 14 residues. The CDR3 region is CASSSAGSEETQYF. The CDR3 DNA follows: TGCGCCAGCAGCTCCGCCGGGAGCGAAGAGACCCAGTACTTC.

This chain connects TRBV7-9 to TRBJ1-6; D is perhaps TRBD1 (5 bases). The V gene's germline CDR1 is SEHNR and CDR2 FQNEAQ (reference sequence). CDR3 length: 17 amino acids. V lost 0 bases, J lost 10 bases, and 19 bases lay in between. The CDR3 loop reads CASSLAFGAEGRSPLHF. The DNA of the CDR3 is TGTGCCAGCAGCTTAGCTTTCGGGGCAGAAGGTCGGTCACCCCTCCACTTT.

The gene calls are TRBV4-1 and TRBJ1-2; D possibly corresponds to TRBD1 (5 bases). This CDR3 is 18 amino acids long. Germline V gives CDR1 MGHRA, CDR2 YSYEKL. V lost 3 bases, J lost 0 bases, and 20 bases lay in between. CDR3 coding DNA: TGCGCCAGCAGCCACGGGACGGATACCGGACGAGCTAACTATGGCTACACCTTC. Residues: CASSHGTDTGRANYGYTF.

The chain employs TRBV24-1 and TRBJ2-2; D call uncertain. Germline V CDR1 and CDR2: KGHDR, SFDVKD. V dropped 2 bases and J dropped 6 bases, with 9 bases sitting between them. CDR3 length: 14 residues. CDR3 nucleotide sequence: TGTGCCACCAGTGATTCCCGGGCAGCCGGGGAGCTGTTTTTT. As protein: CATSDSRAAGELFF.

This clonotype was recorded at least ten times. The chain joins TRBV24-1 to TRBJ2-1; D remains unclear. Germline V gene data show CDR1 as KGHDR and CDR2 as SFDVKD. This CDR3 region has 13 residues. The ends were cut back, 5 bases at V and 6 bases at J, with 10 bases in the middle. CDR3 region: CATSGAGTNEQFF. DNA for the CDR3: TGTGCCACCAGTGGCGCCGGCACCAATGAGCAGTTCTTC.

In its sample, this clonotype was seen many times. This chain joins TRBV6-5 and TRBJ2-7; 9 bases are shared with TRBD1. This CDR3 comprises 15 residues. V shed 5 bases, J shed 0 bases, and the junction held 5 bases outside the gene matches. Germline CDR1 and CDR2: MNHEY and SVGAGI. Here the CDR3 DNA reads TGTGCCAGCAGTGCCGGGACAGGGAGCTCCTACGAGCAGTACGTC. Its translation is CASSAGTGSSYEQYV.

This clonotype was found a few times. This chain links TRBV4-1 with TRBJ1-4; TRBD1 is a possible D gene (5 bases). The V and J ends lost 5 bases and 3 bases respectively, with 10 bases between them. The length of the CDR3 is 14 residues. Germline V gene sequence: CDR1 MGHRA, CDR2 YSYEKL. CDR3 protein: CASSIGTPNEKLFF. The CDR3 DNA follows: TGCGCCAGCAGCATAGGGACCCCTAATGAAAAACTGTTTTTT.

This chain joins TRBV7-2 and TRBJ2-3; D perhaps matches TRBD1 (6 bases). In germline, CDR1 is SGHTA, CDR2 FQGNSA. Trimming cost V 1 base and J 5 bases, with 10 bases left between them. The CDR3 is 14 residues long. CDR3 in amino acids: CASSLGGRGDTQYF. CDR3 in DNA: TGTGCCAGCAGCTTAGGGGGGCGCGGAGATACGCAGTATTTT.

The chain has TRBV6-1 and TRBJ1-5; D ambiguous. The CDR3 contains 15 residues. Germline CDR1 and CDR2: MNHNS and SASEGT. Between the trimmed V and J ends, which lost 4 bases and 5 bases, there was a span of 15 bases. The CDR3 sequence: CASSAPTPSDQPQHF. CDR3 sequence (DNA): TGTGCCAGCAGTGCGCCGACCCCGTCGGATCAGCCCCAGCATTTT.

The CDR3 nucleotides are TGTGCCAGCAGTGGATACCCCAGGGGAGGTGTAGGCTACACCTTC. Translation gives CASSGYPRGGVGYTF. The chain links TRBV2 to TRBJ1-2; TRBD1 is a possible D gene (6 bases). Germline CDR1 is SNHLY and CDR2 is FYNNEI. V lost 4 bases and J lost 8, with 20 bases in between. The CDR3 covers 15 residues.

This clonotype was picked up many times. This rearrangement joins TRBV5-1 to TRBJ1-6; tentatively, D is TRBD1 (5 bases). The CDR3 totals 14 residues. V was shortened by 0 bases and J by 10 bases, with 11 bases between the two germline ends. Germline CDR1 SGHRS, CDR2 YFSETQ. The CDR3 nucleotides are TGCGCCAGCAGCTTGGGACAGAGTGACTCACCCCTCCACTTT. This translates into CASSLGQSDSPLHF.

V is TRBV28 and J is TRBJ2-7; no clear D gene. The germline V gene encodes CDR1 MDHEN and CDR2 SYDVKM. V lost 7 bases and J 0 bases, leaving 7 bases between the germline ends. The CDR3 is made up of 12 amino acids. The CDR3: CASNSASYEQYV. In DNA form, the CDR3 reads TGTGCCAGCAATTCAGCCTCCTACGAGCAGTACGTC.

In this sample, this clonotype turned up many times. The rearrangement uses TRBV6-6 and TRBJ2-3, with 7 positions matching TRBD1. Germline V lookup: CDR1 MNHNY, CDR2 SVGAGI (reference sequence). The CDR3 totals 15 residues. The V and J ends lost 4 bases and 2 bases, in that order; junction bases with no gene match: 6. The CDR3 nucleotides read TGTGCCAGCAGTTTTACAGGGGTCCCCACAGATACGCAGTATTTT. Protein product: CASSFTGVPTDTQYF.

The chain joins TRBV6-1 to TRBJ2-1, with a possible D match to TRBD2 (6 bases). The CDR3 sequence is 9 residues long. Trimming removed 8 bases from V and 10 bases from J, with 6 bases in between. Per the germline V gene, CDR1 is MNHNS and CDR2 is SASEGT. CDR3: CASGREQFF. CDR3 nucleotides: TGTGCCAGCGGGAGGGAGCAGTTCTTC.